This record covers a single T cell receptor (beta chain). Sequencing used immunoSEQ multiplex PCR; TCRdb keeps in-frame clones, though not all of them. The table has 400,000 to 450,000 clones, about 90% seen once. There are 15 residues in the CDR3. Looked up from germline, CDR1 is LNHDA and CDR2 is SQIVND (reference sequence). The V end lost 6 bases, the J end lost 4 bases, and 15 bases lay between the germline ends. Treatment indicated: some 19 received Ad26.COV2.S at low or high dose, single or two shots; about five received placebo; per-sample allocation not given. After the first vaccine or placebo injection, samples were drawn on day 63. The data were obtained in a study of Ad26.COV2.S vaccination and SARS-CoV-2 variants.

Material: peripheral blood, obtained in a trial of Ad26.COV2.S vaccine versus placebo. The V gene is TRBV19, the J gene TRBJ1-4; D gene ambiguous. This TCR was recovered from a person aged 18-65 years who received the Ad26.COV2.S COVID-19 vaccine or a placebo. CDR3 in amino acids: CASSAYLGGNEKLFF. DNA for the CDR3: TGTGCCAGTAGCGCCTATTTGGGTGGTAATGAAAAACTGTTTTTT.